The sequence of this TCR beta chain was determined in a study of Ad26.COV2.S vaccination and SARS-CoV-2 variants. Data came from immunoSEQ multiplex PCR; TCRdb stores just in-frame clones and leaves some out. The sample has roughly 330,000 clones, 90% seen once; the top ten hold around 5.5%. This sample's treatment: roughly 18 received Ad26.COV2.S at low or high dose, single or two shots; roughly 5 received placebo; per-sample allocation not given. The study sampled participants on day 63 after the first vaccine or placebo injection. This CDR3 spans 14 amino acids. Deletions cut 8 bases from V and 0 bases from J, with 14 bases between. Germline V gives CDR1 SGHRS, CDR2 YFSETQ.

The chain links TRBV5-1 to TRBJ1-2; no firm D call. Sequences were derived from peripheral blood, sampled in a trial of Ad26.COV2.S vaccine versus placebo. The receptor comes from a person aged 18-60 years who received the Ad26.COV2.S COVID-19 vaccine or a placebo. The CDR3 spells CASKGSVPNYGYTF. The CDR3 bases are TGCGCCAGTAAAGGGAGTGTTCCTAACTATGGCTACACCTTC.